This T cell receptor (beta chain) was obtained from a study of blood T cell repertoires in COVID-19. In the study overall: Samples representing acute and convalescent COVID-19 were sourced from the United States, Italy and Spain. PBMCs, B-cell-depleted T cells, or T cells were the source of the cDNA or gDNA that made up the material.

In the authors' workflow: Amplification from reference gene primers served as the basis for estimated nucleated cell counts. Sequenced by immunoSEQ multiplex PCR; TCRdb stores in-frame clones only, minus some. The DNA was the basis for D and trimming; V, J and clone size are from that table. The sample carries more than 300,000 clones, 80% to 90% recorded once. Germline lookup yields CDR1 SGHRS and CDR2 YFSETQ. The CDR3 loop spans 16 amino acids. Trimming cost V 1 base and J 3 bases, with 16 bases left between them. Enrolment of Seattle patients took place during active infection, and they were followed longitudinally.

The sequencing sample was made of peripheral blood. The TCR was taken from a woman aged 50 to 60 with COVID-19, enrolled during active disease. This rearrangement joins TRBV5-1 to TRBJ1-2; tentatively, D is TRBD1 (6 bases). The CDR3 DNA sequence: TGCGCCAGCAGCTTGCCTTCGGGTGAGGGGGACTATGGCTACACCTTC. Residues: CASSLPSGEGDYGYTF.